The entry below gives a single TCR beta chain sequence along with its context. This record comes from a study of blood T cells in healthy people across ages. The CDR3 extends over 13 amino acids. The germline V gene has CDR1 LGHNA and CDR2 YNFKEQ. Trimming shortened V by 4 bases and J by 2 bases, and 9 bases separated the two germline ends. The authors ran a second PCR of roughly 6 to 12 cycles using a sample-barcoded 5' primer and a J-beta primer mix. One entry per CDR3 protein, called by TCRdb with MiXCR from the 5' RACE reads. This sample has around 1,900,000 distinct CDR3 sequences, with approximately 40% found just once.

The sequenced sample was blood. V gene TRBV4-2 combines with J gene TRBJ2-7; D uncertain. The origin of this receptor is a human donor in good health. The CDR3: CASSLGWPYEQYF. The DNA of the CDR3 is TGTGCCAGCAGCCTCGGCTGGCCCTACGAGCAGTACTTC.